The present T cell receptor beta chain was sequenced within a study of T cell repertoires in cytomegalovirus infection. Overall study: Evidence of both CMV infection and a matching HLA type came from public TCR beta signatures. General study findings and limits: In two of eight donors, the top clonotype was HLA-C-restricted CMV-specific.

From the reads, TCRdb called clonotypes with MiXCR, one entry per CDR3 protein. The table records around 550,000 distinct CDR3 sequences, about a quarter of them present only once. On this clonotype: The antigen is unknown.

The germline V and J ends were trimmed by 4 bases and 4 bases, with 13 bases remaining between them. This CDR3 has 13 amino acids. Per the germline V gene, CDR1 is SQVTM and CDR2 is ANQGSEA. Sequenced input: PBMCs. The chain uses TRBV29-1 and TRBJ2-5; D may be TRBD1 (5 bases). The origin of this receptor is a human donor in good health (CMV status not recorded). Some clones in this sample may be carry-over from other donors' samples. The CDR3 spells CSVGWGSPETQYF. CDR3 bases: TGCAGCGTTGGTTGGGGCTCTCCAGAGACCCAGTACTTC.